One and the same sample provided the 23 T cell receptor beta chains below, sequenced in a study of blood T cell repertoires in COVID-19. Sequencing was performed with immunoSEQ multiplex PCR; in TCRdb, only in-frame clones are kept and a portion is missing. This table has roughly 79,000 clones, around 80% appearing once. The sample taken for sequencing was peripheral blood. The source of these receptors is a human donor in a cohort sampled during active COVID-19.

This chain links TRBV7-8 with TRBJ2-7; D not certain. CDR1 is SGHVS and CDR2 is FQNEAQ in the germline V gene. The CDR3 consists of 12 residues. The V end was cut by 5 bases, the J end by 3 bases, with 8 bases between. The CDR3 DNA is TGTGCCAGCAGCCTCTCCCTCTACGAGCAGTACTTC. Encoded protein: CASSLSLYEQYF.

V gene TRBV6-4 combines with J gene TRBJ2-2, with 7 bases identical to TRBD1. This CDR3 region has 17 residues. The V and J ends lost 0 bases and 4 bases, in that order; junction bases with no gene match: 8. Germline lookup yields CDR1 MRHNA and CDR2 SNTAGT. CDR3 sequence: CASSDSNRGLITGELFF. In DNA, the CDR3 is TGTGCCAGCAGTGACTCCAACAGGGGCCTGATCACCGGGGAGCTGTTTTTT.

The chain uses TRBV3-1 (or the pseudogene TRBV3-2) and TRBJ2-2; 13 bases agree with TRBD2. The CDR3 loop spans 19 amino acids. The V gene's germline CDR1 is LGHDT and CDR2 YNNKEL (reference sequence). With V trimmed by 4 bases and J by 0 bases, 8 bases remained unmatched. CDR3 coding DNA: TGTGCCAGCAGCCCTCGATCACTAGCGGGGGGGCCGAACACCGGGGAGCTGTTTTTT. Protein: CASSPRSLAGGPNTGELFF.

This chain links TRBV7-9 with TRBJ1-4, with 11 bases that match TRBD1. Losses at the gene ends were 5 bases for V and 5 bases for J; bases not matched to a gene: 10. Germline loops: CDR1 SEHNR, CDR2 FQNEAQ (reference sequence). The CDR3 is 17 residues long. The CDR3 DNA sequence: TGTGCCAGCAGCCCTGGGACAGGGGGTTTGTGGAATGAAAAACTGTTTTTT. The encoded protein is CASSPGTGGLWNEKLFF.

This rearrangement joins TRBV3-1 (or the pseudogene TRBV3-2) to TRBJ1-5; 9 nucleotides line up with TRBD1. This CDR3 spans 17 amino acids. Germline lookup yields CDR1 LGHDT and CDR2 YNNKEL (reference sequence). The V and J ends lost 4 bases and 4 bases, in that order; junction bases with no gene match: 11. The CDR3 loop is CASSRGQGLGTNQPQHF. CDR3 nucleotides: TGTGCCAGCAGCCGCGGACAGGGGTTAGGGACGAATCAGCCCCAGCATTTT.

J is TRBJ1-2 and V is TRBV5-4, with 7 bases identical to TRBD1. Germline CDR1 and CDR2: SGHNT and YYREEE (reference sequence). The CDR3 spans 12 residues. V was pared by 5 bases and J by 8 bases, with 6 bases of the junction left unmatched. The DNA of the CDR3 is TGTGCCAGCAGTTTCGACAGGGAGGGCTACACCTTC. Protein sequence: CASSFDREGYTF.

This chain joins TRBV18 and TRBJ2-7; D is undetermined. Looked up from germline, CDR1 is KGHSH and CDR2 is LQKENI. The CDR3 has 12 amino acids. Trimming took 3 bases from V and 12 from J, leaving 15 bases between them. The chain's CDR3 is CASSPPGQLAYF. The DNA of the CDR3 is TGTGCCAGCTCACCCCCAGGTCAGCTTGCGTACTTC.

This clone has a single count. The chain has TRBV3-1 (or the pseudogene TRBV3-2) and TRBJ1-2; 7 nucleotides match TRBD1. CDR3 size: 14 residues. Germline assignment: CDR1 LGHDT and CDR2 YNNKEL (reference sequence). The junction had 0 bases not matched to a gene; V was cut back by 1 base and J by 1 base. In DNA form, the CDR3 reads TGTGCCAGCAGCCAAGGACAGGGTAACTATGGCTACACCTTC. Amino acid sequence: CASSQGQGNYGYTF.

V gene TRBV5-1 combines with J gene TRBJ2-7, with 7 bases matching TRBD1. Germline V CDR1 and CDR2: SGHRS, YFSETQ. CDR3 length equals 13 residues. The ends lost 9 bases at V and 7 bases at J; junction bases unmatched: 13. CDR3 loop: CAIPRTGGWEQYF. The CDR3, as DNA: TGCGCCATCCCGAGGACAGGCGGCTGGGAGCAGTACTTC.

This clone was seen more than once but under ten times. For the CDR3, the DNA is TGTGCCAGCACCCAGTCAGATGAAGCTTTCTTT. It is translated as CASTQSDEAFF. This chain uses TRBV6-5 with TRBJ1-1, with D hard to call. CDR3 length: 11 residues. V was cut by 7 bases and J by 7 bases, with 10 bases left in between. Germline V gene data show CDR1 as MNHEY and CDR2 as SVGAGI.

The genes are TRBV6-1 and TRBJ1-3, with D possibly TRBD1 on 6 matching bases. Germline V gene lookup returns CDR1 MNHNS and CDR2 SASEGT. Trimming left V 3 bases short and J 4 bases short, with 25 bases between. The CDR3 spans 19 residues. In DNA form, the CDR3 reads TGTGCCAGCAGTGACACAGGGTCCCGGGGGGTGCTCTACGGAAACACCATATATTTT. Its translation: CASSDTGSRGVLYGNTIYF.

This chain's CDR3 is CASTLAGAGYGYTF. CDR3 in DNA: TGTGCCAGCACCTTGGCAGGGGCAGGCTATGGCTACACCTTC. The chain couples TRBV7-9 to TRBJ1-2, with D perhaps TRBD1 (6 bases). V was clipped by 7 bases and J by 4 bases, with 16 bases between them. Per germline, CDR1 SEHNR and CDR2 FQNEAQ (reference sequence). CDR3 size: 14 residues.

This sequence joins TRBV5-1 and TRBJ1-4; 8 nucleotides match TRBD1. There are 14 residues in the CDR3. The V and J ends lost 0 bases and 8 bases, in that order; junction bases with no gene match: 3. Germline V gene sequence: CDR1 SGHRS, CDR2 YFSETQ. The CDR3 DNA follows: TGCGCCAGCAGCTTGGGGACAGGGTACGAAAAACTGTTTTTT. Translation gives CASSLGTGYEKLFF.

The chain employs TRBV7-9 and TRBJ2-1, with D perhaps TRBD2 (6 bases). Germline V CDR1 and CDR2: SEHNR, FQNEAQ (reference sequence). The length of the CDR3 is 15 residues. V lost 3 bases to trimming and J lost 4 bases, with 13 bases between them. The CDR3 spells CASSLGRGLYNEQFF. The CDR3 DNA follows: TGTGCCAGCAGCTTGGGGCGAGGACTATACAATGAGCAGTTCTTC.

The chain employs TRBV5-1 and TRBJ2-6, with TRBD1 identical over 12 bases. From germline, CDR1 is SGHRS and CDR2 YFSETQ. The CDR3 totals 15 residues. The V and J ends lost 7 bases and 3 bases, in that order; junction bases with no gene match: 2. CDR3 amino acids: CASGTGGVGANVLTF. The CDR3 DNA reads TGCGCCAGCGGGACAGGGGGCGTTGGGGCCAACGTCCTGACTTTC.

The chain combines TRBV5-1 with TRBJ2-2; 10 nucleotides agree with TRBD2. The CDR3 totals 17 residues. In germline, CDR1 is SGHRS, CDR2 YFSETQ. V gave up 0 bases and J gave up 7 bases; unmatched junction bases: 9. CDR3 loop: CASSLAQRGGRVGELFF. The CDR3 DNA reads TGCGCCAGCAGCTTGGCTCAGCGGGGGGGCCGTGTCGGGGAGCTGTTTTTT.

V and J are TRBV12-3 or TRBV12-4 and TRBJ2-5, with D perhaps matching TRBD2 (5 bases). Trimming stripped 2 bases from V and 7 bases from J, with 11 bases between. The CDR3 contains 13 residues. CDR3 protein: CASSLSTRGTQYF. CDR3 coding DNA: TGTGCCAGCAGTTTATCTACTCGGGGGACCCAGTACTTC.

The CDR3 protein is CASSFGQGNEKLFF. The CDR3, as DNA: TGTGCCAGCAGCTTCGGACAGGGAAATGAAAAACTGTTTTTT. The chain carries TRBV5-4 and TRBJ1-4; 8 bases map to TRBD1. This CDR3 is built from 14 residues. CDR1 SGHNT and CDR2 YYREEE come from the germline V gene (reference sequence). Trimming cost V 2 bases and J 5 bases; bases outside gene matches: 2.

The chain recombines TRBV19 with TRBJ1-6, with 9 bases aligning to TRBD1. V was pared by 3 bases and J by 9 bases, with 9 bases of the junction left unmatched. The length of the CDR3 is 16 residues. The germline V gene has CDR1 LNHDA and CDR2 SQIVND (reference sequence). As DNA, the CDR3 is TGTGCCAGTAGTATGATTCCGGGACAGGGCTTTTCACCCCTCCACTTT. Translating it yields CASSMIPGQGFSPLHF. Full variable domain (missing parts from reference TRBV19 and TRBJ1-6): DGGITQSPKYLFRKEGQNVTLSCEQNLNHDAMYWYRQDPGQGLRLIYYSQIVNDFQKGDIAEGYSVSREKKESFPLTVTSAQKNPTAFYLCASSMIPGQGFSPLHFGNGTRLTVT.

The chain couples TRBV6-4 to TRBJ1-2; 9 nucleotides line up with TRBD1. V dropped 0 bases and J dropped 4; count of bases not matched to a gene: 12. The CDR3 covers 18 residues. Germline CDR1 and CDR2: MRHNA and SNTAGT. The CDR3 nucleotides are TGTGCCAGCAGTGACTCGACGGGACAGGGAGGGCTTATCTATGGCTACACCTTC. This sequence encodes CASSDSTGQGGLIYGYTF.

This rearrangement joins TRBV6-1 to TRBJ2-7; 9 bases are shared with TRBD1. The CDR3 is 14 residues long. CDR1 and CDR2 (germline): MNHNS, SASEGT. With V trimmed by 2 bases and J by 3 bases, 2 bases remained unmatched. CDR3 residues: CASSERDRDYEQYF. In DNA, the CDR3 is TGTGCCAGCAGTGAAAGGGACAGGGACTACGAGCAGTACTTC.

The chain is built from TRBV6-5 and TRBJ1-6; D not resolved. The CDR3 sequence is 15 residues long. V lost 4 bases to trimming and J lost 9 bases, with 16 bases between them. Germline-derived CDR1 and CDR2 are MNHEY and SVGAGI. The CDR3 nucleotides read TGTGCCAGCAGTTCACAAACAGTTCCGAGTTCACCCCTCCACTTT. Translated, it gives CASSSQTVPSSPLHF.

This chain joins TRBV4-1 and TRBJ2-1, with TRBD2 identical over 12 bases. The CDR3 sequence is 17 residues long. V lost 9 bases to trimming and J lost 5 bases; unmatched junction nucleotides: 14. Germline V gene lookup returns CDR1 MGHRA and CDR2 YSYEKL. In DNA form, the CDR3 reads TGCGCCAGTAAACAGGGGAGGACTAGCGGGGTACACAATGAGCAGTTCTTC. Translating it yields CASKQGRTSGVHNEQFF.